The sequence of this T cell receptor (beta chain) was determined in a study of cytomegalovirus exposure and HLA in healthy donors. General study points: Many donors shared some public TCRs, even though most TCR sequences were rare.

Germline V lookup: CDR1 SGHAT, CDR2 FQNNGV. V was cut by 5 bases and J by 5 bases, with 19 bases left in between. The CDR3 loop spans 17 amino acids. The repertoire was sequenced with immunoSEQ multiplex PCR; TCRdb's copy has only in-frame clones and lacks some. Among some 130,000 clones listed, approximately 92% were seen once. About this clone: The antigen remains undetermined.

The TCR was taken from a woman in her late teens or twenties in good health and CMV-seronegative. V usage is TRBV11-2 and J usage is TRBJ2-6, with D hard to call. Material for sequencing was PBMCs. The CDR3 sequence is CASSAAEQQSRANVLTF. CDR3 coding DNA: TGTGCCAGCAGCGCGGCAGAGCAACAAAGTCGGGCCAACGTCCTGACTTTC.